These 22 T cell receptor beta chains were sequenced from one sample in a study of hypomethylating agent response in myelodysplastic syndrome. Profiled with immunoSEQ multiplex PCR; TCRdb holds only in-frame clones, not every one. The sample comprises roughly 5,400 clones, 88% of which are singletons, and 10% rests with the top ten. The sequenced sample was bone marrow, obtained before or after starting hypomethylating agent treatment for myelodysplastic syndrome (not recorded which). The receptors stem from a human donor with myelodysplastic syndrome.

The V gene is TRBV9, the J gene TRBJ1-1; possible D gene TRBD1, 6 bases. The V and J ends lost 0 bases and 6 bases respectively, with 12 bases between them. Per germline, CDR1 SGDLS and CDR2 YYNGEE. The CDR3 covers 14 residues. CDR3 region: CASSVVGATPEAFF. CDR3 bases: TGTGCCAGCAGCGTAGTGGGGGCGACGCCTGAAGCTTTCTTT.

This chain joins TRBV5-3 and TRBJ2-5, with D perhaps TRBD2 (7 bases). TRBV5-3 carries the ORF label, with uncertain function. This CDR3 is 15 amino acids long. Trimming shortened V by 0 bases and J by 5 bases, and 14 bases separated the two germline ends. CDR3 nucleotide sequence: TGTGCCAGAAGCTTGGCCCCACGGGGGGCCGAGACCCAGTACTTC. It specifies CARSLAPRGAETQYF.

The chain is built from TRBV6-6 and TRBJ1-2, with no clear D. Trimming removed 5 bases from V and 1 base from J, with 11 bases in between. Germline assignment: CDR1 MNHNY and CDR2 SVGAGI (reference sequence). The CDR3 sequence is 14 residues long. The CDR3 loop is CASSATVSNYGYTF. CDR3 in DNA: TGTGCCAGCAGTGCTACAGTTAGTAACTATGGCTACACCTTC.

This clone was detected only once. The chain combines TRBV5-1 with TRBJ2-3, with D possibly matching TRBD1 (5 bases). The V gene lost 0 bases and the J gene lost 2 bases, with 7 bases spanning the gap. This CDR3 region has 14 residues. Germline CDR1 reads SGHRS; CDR2 reads YFSETQ. For the CDR3, the DNA is TGCGCCAGCAGCTTGGGACAGCTCACAGATACGCAGTATTTT. It yields the protein CASSLGQLTDTQYF. The variable domain in full, with the rest retrieved from reference TRBV5-1 and TRBJ2-3, is KAGVTQTPRYLIKTRGQQVTLSCSPISGHRSVSWYQQTPGQGLQFLFEYFSETQRNKGNFPGRFSGRQFSNSRSEMNVSTLELGDSALYLCASSLGQLTDTQYFGPGTRLTVL.

The CDR3 DNA sequence: TGTGCCATCAGGGACGTGTCTTCTATCCTCCACTTT. Its protein is CAIRDVSSILHF. The chain has TRBV10-3 and TRBJ1-6, with D unresolved. From germline, CDR1 is ENHRY and CDR2 SYGVKD. The CDR3 is 12 residues long. V was clipped by 6 bases and J by 15 bases, with 15 bases between them.

This rearrangement joins TRBV5-5 to TRBJ1-1; D gene ambiguous. V lost 0 bases and J lost 1, with 4 bases in between. Germline V gives CDR1 SGHKS, CDR2 YYEKEE (reference sequence). CDR3 size: 13 residues. This chain's CDR3 is CASSLVPNTEAFF. As DNA, the CDR3 is TGTGCCAGCAGCTTGGTCCCGAACACTGAAGCTTTCTTT.

The chain uses TRBV6-5 and TRBJ1-3; D gene unclear. Trimming removed 4 bases from V and 4 bases from J, with 14 bases in between. Germline V gene sequence: CDR1 MNHEY, CDR2 SVGAGI. This CDR3 contains 15 residues. Written as DNA, the CDR3 is TGTGCCAGCAGTTTGTTTGGGGTACGCGGAAACACCATATATTTT. Amino acid sequence: CASSLFGVRGNTIYF.

The chain links TRBV6-5 to TRBJ2-7; TRBD2 might be the D (6 bases). The CDR3 covers 16 residues. Germline-derived CDR1 and CDR2 are MNHEY and SVGAGI. The V end was cut by 0 bases, the J end by 2 bases, with 14 bases between. CDR3 in DNA: TGTGCCAGCAGTTACTCCGGACTATCGGAGGCCTACGAGCAGTACTTC. Amino acids: CASSYSGLSEAYEQYF.

The chain has TRBV6-1 and TRBJ1-4; D unresolved. V dropped 3 bases and J dropped 7 bases, with 12 bases sitting between them. Germline CDR1 is MNHNS and CDR2 is SASEGT. The CDR3 has 14 residues. The CDR3: CASSERVKGEKLFF. The CDR3 nucleotides are TGTGCCAGCAGTGAGAGAGTTAAGGGTGAAAAACTGTTTTTT.

This chain links TRBV5-6 with TRBJ1-2; possible D gene TRBD1, 6 bases. There are 12 residues in the CDR3. Trimming removed 0 bases from V and 8 bases from J, with 8 bases in between. Germline CDR1 and CDR2: SGHDT and YYEEEE. The CDR3 here is CASSLGGLGYTF. CDR3 DNA sequence: TGTGCCAGCAGCTTGGGGGGGCTCGGCTACACCTTC.

The chain recombines TRBV7-2 with TRBJ1-2, with D tentatively TRBD1 (6 bases). Per germline, CDR1 SGHTA and CDR2 FQGNSA. The CDR3 consists of 14 residues. V was clipped by 4 bases and J by 4 bases, with 13 bases between them. CDR3 coding DNA: TGTGCCAGCAGCTCAGATCCGGACAGCTATGGCTACACCTTC. Translated, it gives CASSSDPDSYGYTF.

The CDR3 region is CASSTGFGANVLTF. CDR3 nucleotide sequence: TGTGCCAGTAGTACAGGGTTTGGGGCCAACGTCCTGACTTTC. The chain carries TRBV19 and TRBJ2-6; possible D gene TRBD1, 5 bases. With 4 bases removed from V and 3 bases from J, the gap between germline ends came to 7 bases. Germline V gene data show CDR1 as LNHDA and CDR2 as SQIVND (reference sequence). The CDR3 sequence is 14 residues long.

CDR3 coding DNA: TGTGCCAGCACAGGGGATGGGGGCAATCAGCCCCAGCATTTT. Encoded protein: CASTGDGGNQPQHF. J is TRBJ1-5 and V is TRBV2; a weak D match, TRBD1 (6 bases). The CDR3 contains 14 residues. Germline CDR1 is SNHLY and CDR2 is FYNNEI. V was cut by 7 bases and J by 2 bases, with 12 bases left in between.

This chain's CDR3 is CASSPSGRLNSNQPQHF. CDR3 coding DNA: TGTGCCAGCAGCCCTTCCGGCAGGCTAAATAGCAATCAGCCCCAGCATTTT. V is TRBV5-6 and J is TRBJ1-5; D unclear. The germline V and J ends were trimmed by 4 bases and 0 bases, with 17 bases remaining between them. There are 17 residues in the CDR3. Germline V gives CDR1 SGHDT, CDR2 YYEEEE.

The chain has TRBV6-6 and TRBJ2-7, with 8 bases lining up with TRBD2. Germline values: CDR1 MNHNY, CDR2 SVGAGI (reference sequence). This CDR3 comprises 15 residues. The trim removed 6 bases at V and 0 bases at J, leaving 7 bases unmatched. The CDR3 sequence: CASSPTGGGSYEQYF. The CDR3 DNA sequence: TGTGCCAGCAGCCCGACGGGGGGGGGCTCCTACGAGCAGTACTTC.

The chain carries TRBV29-1 and TRBJ2-5; TRBD1 matches 7 bases. V was pared by 7 bases and J by 2 bases, with 7 bases of the junction left unmatched. Germline CDR1 is SQVTM and CDR2 is ANQGSEA. The CDR3 has 13 amino acids. The CDR3 nucleotides read TGCAGCGCCAGGGGGACAGCACAAGAGACCCAGTACTTC. This codes for CSARGTAQETQYF. The whole variable domain, remainder taken from reference TRBV29-1 and TRBJ2-5, is SAVISQKPSRDICQRGTSLTIQCQVDSQVTMMFWYRQQPGQSLTLIATANQGSEATYESGFVIDKFPISRPNLTFSTLTVSNMSPEDSSIYLCSARGTAQETQYFGPGTRLLVL.

This chain joins TRBV5-1 and TRBJ1-2; tentative D call: TRBD1 (5 bases). V lost 4 bases, J lost 8 bases, and 15 bases lay in between. Germline V gene lookup returns CDR1 SGHRS and CDR2 YFSETQ. The CDR3 spans 13 residues. CDR3 sequence (DNA): TGCGCCAGCAGCACGACCGGGACGGCGGGCTACACCTTC. This sequence encodes CASSTTGTAGYTF.

The chain recombines TRBV10-2 with TRBJ1-5, with D uncertain. V lost 8 bases and J 1 base, leaving 15 bases between the germline ends. The CDR3 extends over 15 amino acids. The germline CDR1 and CDR2 sequences are WSHSY and SAAADI. DNA of the CDR3: TGCGCCAGCTGCGACGCGGGAGCGAGCAATCAGCCCCAGCATTTT. The encoded protein is CASCDAGASNQPQHF.

V is TRBV19 and J is TRBJ2-2, with TRBD1 as a possible D gene (6 bases). V dropped 6 bases and J dropped 2 bases, with 10 bases sitting between them. Germline assignment: CDR1 LNHDA and CDR2 SQIVND (reference sequence). This CDR3 region has 14 residues. The CDR3 DNA is TGTGCCAGTAGCCGACAGGATAACACCGGGGAGCTGTTTTTT. Residues: CASSRQDNTGELFF.

The sample holds one count of this clone. The CDR3 spells CASSVGSGTSGGRQRTDTQYF. The CDR3 DNA follows: TGTGCCAGCAGCGTAGGGTCGGGAACTAGCGGGGGCCGCCAACGCACAGATACGCAGTATTTT. The V call is TRBV9, the J call TRBJ2-3, with 11 bases fitting TRBD2. In germline, CDR1 is SGDLS, CDR2 YYNGEE. With V trimmed by 0 bases and J by 1 base, 16 bases remained unmatched. The length of the CDR3 is 21 residues.

J is TRBJ1-6 and V is TRBV6-1; 9 nucleotides agree with TRBD1. The length of the CDR3 is 14 residues. Losses at the gene ends were 3 bases for V and 7 bases for J; bases not matched to a gene: 1. Looked up from germline, CDR1 is MNHNS and CDR2 is SASEGT. CDR3 amino acids: CASSDDRGNSPLHF. The CDR3 coding sequence is TGTGCCAGCAGTGACGACAGGGGGAATTCACCCCTCCACTTT.

The chain is built from TRBV30 and TRBJ2-1; D remains ambiguous. V lost 0 bases and J lost 1, with 7 bases in between. Germline assignment: CDR1 GTSNPN and CDR2 SVGIG (reference sequence). The CDR3 contains 14 residues. In DNA form, the CDR3 reads TGTGCCTGGAGTGTACGCGCTTCCTACAATGAGCAGTTCTTC. It encodes CAWSVRASYNEQFF.